This passage covers 10 T cell receptor beta chains from one sample sequenced in a study of T cell responses to AZD1222 COVID-19 vaccine. Some clones are missing from TCRdb's copy, which holds only in-frame ones; the method was immunoSEQ multiplex PCR. The repertoire holds about 100,000 clones, with more than 90% as singletons. Sequenced here: peripheral blood, sampled on day 0 of AZD1222 vaccination. The receptors shown here come from an adult in good health.

V is TRBV5-6 and J is TRBJ1-2; D is possibly TRBD1 (5 bases). Germline values: CDR1 SGHDT, CDR2 YYEEEE. Trimming pared 4 bases from V and 7 bases from J, leaving 17 bases between. The CDR3 loop spans 14 amino acids. Here the CDR3 DNA reads TGTGCCAGCAGCATCGGGGCCGGGAGGGGTGGCTACACCTTC. Translation gives CASSIGAGRGGYTF.

The chain joins TRBV12-5 to TRBJ2-5; possibly TRBD1 for D (5 bases). V dropped 4 bases and J dropped 5 bases, with 8 bases sitting between them. The CDR3 contains 12 residues. From germline, CDR1 is LGHNT and CDR2 FRNRAP. The CDR3 DNA sequence: TGTGCTAGTGGTTCTGGGGCTGAGACCCAGTACTTC. Protein product: CASGSGAETQYF.

Turning to this clone: At the DNA level, this CDR3 is encoded by other sequences in the same sample as well. This chain links TRBV18 with TRBJ2-1, with 7 bases fitting TRBD1. Per the germline V gene, CDR1 is KGHSH and CDR2 is LQKENI. The CDR3 spans 15 residues. Trimming cost V 3 bases and J 8 bases; bases outside gene matches: 10. The chain's CDR3 is CASSPGQRALDEQFF. CDR3 in DNA: TGTGCCAGCTCACCGGGACAGCGTGCTTTGGATGAGCAGTTCTTC.

V gene TRBV6-2 or TRBV6-3 combines with J gene TRBJ1-5; D gene uncertain. Germline CDR1 and CDR2: MNHEY and SVGEGT. The CDR3 totals 14 residues. The V end lost 5 bases, the J end lost 7 bases, and 15 bases lay between the germline ends. The CDR3 DNA sequence: TGTGCCAGCAGTAAACGAGGTGGAGGGCAGCCCCAGCATTTT. It is translated as CASSKRGGGQPQHF.

The V call is TRBV7-6, the J call TRBJ1-1; 8 bases align to TRBD1. V lost 8 bases to trimming and J lost 1 base; unmatched junction nucleotides: 6. CDR3 length: 14 residues. The germline CDR1 and CDR2 sequences are SGHVS and FNYEAQ. CDR3 coding DNA: TGTGCCAGCTTCGACGGGACAGGGAACACTGAAGCTTTCTTT. Its protein is CASFDGTGNTEAFF.

CDR3 bases: TGTGCCAGCAGTGGGGGGCTTCTCGAGCAGTACTTC. Amino acid sequence: CASSGGLLEQYF. This rearrangement joins TRBV2 to TRBJ2-7, with D perhaps matching TRBD1 (6 bases). CDR3 length: 12 amino acids. Trimming took 4 bases from V and 6 from J, leaving 10 bases between them. The germline V gene has CDR1 SNHLY and CDR2 FYNNEI.

V usage is TRBV9 and J usage is TRBJ1-2; 10 bases are shared with TRBD1. CDR3 length: 16 amino acids. With V trimmed by 0 bases and J by 5 bases, 7 bases remained unmatched. Germline V CDR1 and CDR2: SGDLS, YYNGEE. The CDR3 DNA is TGTGCCAGCAGCGTAGAAAGGGACAGGGGAGGATATGGCTACACCTTC. It is translated as CASSVERDRGGYGYTF.

The rearrangement links TRBV11-2 to TRBJ1-1, with D possibly TRBD1 on 5 matching bases. V was trimmed by 4 bases and J by 4 bases, leaving 19 bases between them. The CDR3 has 16 amino acids. Germline values: CDR1 SGHAT, CDR2 FQNNGV. CDR3 nucleotide sequence: TGTGCCAGCAGCTCCGCACCCGGGGGGGGGATCACTGAAGCTTTCTTT. This gives the protein CASSSAPGGGITEAFF.

This clone was observed a single time. V usage is TRBV18 and J usage is TRBJ1-5, with D unresolved. The ends were cut back, 1 base at V and 1 base at J, with 5 bases in the middle. This CDR3 contains 14 residues. The germline CDR1 and CDR2 sequences are KGHSH and LQKENI. The CDR3 sequence: CASSPRRSNQPQHF. The DNA for the CDR3 is TGTGCCAGCTCACCACGAAGAAGCAATCAGCCCCAGCATTTT.

Here the CDR3 reads CASSRQGLMNTEAFF. Written as DNA, the CDR3 is TGTGCCAGCAGCAGACAGGGACTAATGAACACTGAAGCTTTCTTT. The rearrangement uses TRBV2 and TRBJ1-1; TRBD1 agrees at 7 bases. The junction had 7 bases not matched to a gene; V was cut back by 6 bases and J by 0 bases. Germline values: CDR1 SNHLY, CDR2 FYNNEI. The CDR3 consists of 15 residues.